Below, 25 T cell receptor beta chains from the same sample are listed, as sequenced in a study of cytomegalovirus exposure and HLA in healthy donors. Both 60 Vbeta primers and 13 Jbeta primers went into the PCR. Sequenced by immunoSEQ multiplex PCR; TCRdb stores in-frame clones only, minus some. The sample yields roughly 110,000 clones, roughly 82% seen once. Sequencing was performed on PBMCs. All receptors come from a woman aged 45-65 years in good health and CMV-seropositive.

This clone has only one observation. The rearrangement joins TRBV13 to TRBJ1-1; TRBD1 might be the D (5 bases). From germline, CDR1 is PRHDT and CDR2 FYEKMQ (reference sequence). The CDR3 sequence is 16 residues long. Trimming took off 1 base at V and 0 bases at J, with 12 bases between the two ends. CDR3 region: CASSLVGGTLNTEAFF. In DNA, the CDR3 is TGTGCCAGCAGCTTAGTCGGGGGTACGCTGAACACTGAAGCTTTCTTT.

The CDR3 DNA follows: TGTGCCAGTAGTATTAATGAGAGGGCTGAAGCTTTCTTT. This gives the protein CASSINERAEAFF. The chain links TRBV19 to TRBJ1-1; the D is unclear. V gave up 3 bases and J gave up 6 bases, with 11 bases separating them. The V gene's germline CDR1 is LNHDA and CDR2 SQIVND (reference sequence). This CDR3 has 13 amino acids.

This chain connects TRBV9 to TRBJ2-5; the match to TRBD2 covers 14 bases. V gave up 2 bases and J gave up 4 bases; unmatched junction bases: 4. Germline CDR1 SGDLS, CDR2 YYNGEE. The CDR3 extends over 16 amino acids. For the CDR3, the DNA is TGTGCCAGCAGCGTCCGGACTAGCGGGGGGTTAGAGACCCAGTACTTC. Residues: CASSVRTSGGLETQYF.

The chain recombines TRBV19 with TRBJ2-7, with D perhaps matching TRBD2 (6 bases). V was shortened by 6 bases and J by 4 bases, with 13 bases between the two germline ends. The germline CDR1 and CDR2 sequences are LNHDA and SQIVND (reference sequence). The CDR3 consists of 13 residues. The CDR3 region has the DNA TGTGCCAGTAGGGGAGTGGAGGGTTACGAGCAGTACTTC. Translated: CASRGVEGYEQYF.

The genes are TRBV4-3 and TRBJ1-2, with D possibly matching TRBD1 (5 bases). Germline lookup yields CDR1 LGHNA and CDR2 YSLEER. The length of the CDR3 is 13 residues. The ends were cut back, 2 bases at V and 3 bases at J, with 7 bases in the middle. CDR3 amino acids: CASSQTGDYGYTF. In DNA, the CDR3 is TGCGCCAGCAGCCAAACAGGAGACTATGGCTACACCTTC.

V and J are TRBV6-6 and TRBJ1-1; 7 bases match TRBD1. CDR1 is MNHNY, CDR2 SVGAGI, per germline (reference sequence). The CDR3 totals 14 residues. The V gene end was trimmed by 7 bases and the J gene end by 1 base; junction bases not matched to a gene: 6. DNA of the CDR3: TGTGCCAGCATCCCTAGGACAGGGAACACTGAAGCTTTCTTT. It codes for CASIPRTGNTEAFF.

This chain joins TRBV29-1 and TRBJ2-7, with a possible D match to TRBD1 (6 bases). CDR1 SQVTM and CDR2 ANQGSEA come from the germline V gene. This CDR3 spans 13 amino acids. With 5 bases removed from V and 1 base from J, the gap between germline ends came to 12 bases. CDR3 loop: CSVTKQGSYEQYF. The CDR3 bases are TGCAGCGTTACCAAACAGGGATCCTACGAGCAGTACTTC.

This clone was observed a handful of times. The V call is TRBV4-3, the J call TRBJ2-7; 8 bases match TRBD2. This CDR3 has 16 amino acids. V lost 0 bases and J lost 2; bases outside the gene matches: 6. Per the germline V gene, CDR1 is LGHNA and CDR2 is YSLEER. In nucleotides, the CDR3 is TGCGCCAGCAGCCAAGATACGAGCGGGGGTACCTACGAGCAGTACTTC. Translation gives CASSQDTSGGTYEQYF.

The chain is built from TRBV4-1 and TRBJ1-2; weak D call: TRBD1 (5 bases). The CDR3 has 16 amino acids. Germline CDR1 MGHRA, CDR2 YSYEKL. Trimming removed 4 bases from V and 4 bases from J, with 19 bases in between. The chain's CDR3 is CASSPGEAGGGYGYTF. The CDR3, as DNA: TGCGCCAGCAGCCCGGGGGAAGCGGGTGGGGGCTATGGCTACACCTTC.

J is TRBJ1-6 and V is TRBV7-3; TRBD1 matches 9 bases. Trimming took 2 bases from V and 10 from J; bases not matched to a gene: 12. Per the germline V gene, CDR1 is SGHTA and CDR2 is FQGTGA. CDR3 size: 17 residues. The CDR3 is CASSLGSYRGQDSPLHF. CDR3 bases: TGTGCCAGCAGCTTAGGAAGCTACAGGGGGCAGGACTCACCCCTCCACTTT.

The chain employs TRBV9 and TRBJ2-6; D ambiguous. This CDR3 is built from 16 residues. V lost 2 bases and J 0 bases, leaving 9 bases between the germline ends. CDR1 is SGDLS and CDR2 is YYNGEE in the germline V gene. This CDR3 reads CASSVNSYSGANVLTF. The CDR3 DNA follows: TGTGCCAGCAGCGTCAACAGCTACTCTGGGGCCAACGTCCTGACTTTC.

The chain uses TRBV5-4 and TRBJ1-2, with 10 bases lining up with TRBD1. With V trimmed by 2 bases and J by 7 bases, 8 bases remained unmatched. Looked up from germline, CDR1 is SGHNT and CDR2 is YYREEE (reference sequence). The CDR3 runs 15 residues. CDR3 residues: CASSFPGQGRSGYTF. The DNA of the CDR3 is TGTGCCAGCAGCTTTCCGGGACAGGGGAGATCTGGCTACACCTTC.

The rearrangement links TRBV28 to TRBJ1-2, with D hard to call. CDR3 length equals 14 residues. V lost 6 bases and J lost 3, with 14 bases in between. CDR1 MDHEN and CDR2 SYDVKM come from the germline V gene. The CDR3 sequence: CASRGGFPDYGYTF. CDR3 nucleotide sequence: TGTGCCAGCAGGGGCGGGTTTCCCGACTATGGCTACACCTTC.

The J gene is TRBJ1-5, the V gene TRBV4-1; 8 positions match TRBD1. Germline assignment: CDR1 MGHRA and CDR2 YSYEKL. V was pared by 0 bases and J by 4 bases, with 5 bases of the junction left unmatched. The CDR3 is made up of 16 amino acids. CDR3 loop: CASSQDGRGQNQPQHF. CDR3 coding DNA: TGCGCCAGCAGCCAAGATGGCAGGGGGCAGAATCAGCCCCAGCATTTT.

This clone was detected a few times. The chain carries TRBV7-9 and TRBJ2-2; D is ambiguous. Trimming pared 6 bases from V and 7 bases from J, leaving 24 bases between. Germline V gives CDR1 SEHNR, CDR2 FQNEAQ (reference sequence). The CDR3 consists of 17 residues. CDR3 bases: TGTGCCAGCAGAGCCCCACCCCGCTTGTCGCCCTACGGGGAGCTGTTTTTT. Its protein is CASRAPPRLSPYGELFF.

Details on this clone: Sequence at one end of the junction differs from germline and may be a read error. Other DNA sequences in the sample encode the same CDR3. This CDR3 reads CASSSRTARTEAFF. CDR3 DNA sequence: TGTGCCAGCAGCTCTCGGACAGCGCGAACTGAGGCTTTCTTT. The chain couples TRBV7-2 to TRBJ1-1; possible D gene TRBD1, 6 bases. CDR1 is SGHTA, CDR2 FQGNSA, per germline. The CDR3 contains 14 residues.

The CDR3 nucleotides read TGTGCCAGTAGTATACGACAGGGTAGCTACGAGCAGTACTTC. Protein: CASSIRQGSYEQYF. This sequence joins TRBV19 and TRBJ2-7; 7 positions match TRBD1. Germline V gene data show CDR1 as LNHDA and CDR2 as SQIVND (reference sequence). CDR3 length equals 14 residues. The ends lost 2 bases at V and 3 bases at J; junction bases unmatched: 4.

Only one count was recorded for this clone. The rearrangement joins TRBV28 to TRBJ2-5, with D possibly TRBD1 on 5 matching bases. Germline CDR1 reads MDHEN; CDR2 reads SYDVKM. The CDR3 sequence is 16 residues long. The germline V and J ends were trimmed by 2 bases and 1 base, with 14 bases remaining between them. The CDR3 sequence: CASSLRQGNAQETQYF. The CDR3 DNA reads TGTGCCAGCAGTTTAAGGCAGGGTAATGCCCAAGAGACCCAGTACTTC.

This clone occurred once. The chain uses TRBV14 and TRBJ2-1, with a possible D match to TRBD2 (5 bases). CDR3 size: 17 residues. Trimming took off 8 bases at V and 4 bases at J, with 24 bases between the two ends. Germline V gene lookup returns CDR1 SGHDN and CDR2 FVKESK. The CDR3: CASGPPLIAPGYNEQFF. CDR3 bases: TGTGCCAGCGGGCCCCCCCTAATAGCGCCTGGGTACAATGAGCAGTTCTTC.

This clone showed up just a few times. This CDR3 reads CASSVGASGGETGELFF. In DNA, the CDR3 is TGTGCCAGCAGCGTAGGCGCTAGCGGGGGGGAGACCGGGGAGCTGTTTTTT. The chain combines TRBV9 with TRBJ2-2, with 12 bases aligning to TRBD2. This CDR3 is built from 17 residues. Per the germline V gene, CDR1 is SGDLS and CDR2 is YYNGEE. V gave up 0 bases and J gave up 5 bases; unmatched junction bases: 5.

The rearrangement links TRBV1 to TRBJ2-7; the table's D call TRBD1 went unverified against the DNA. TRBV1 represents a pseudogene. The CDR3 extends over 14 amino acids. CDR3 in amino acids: CTSSHRTGTYEQYF. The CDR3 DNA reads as TGCACCAGCAGCCATAGGACAGGGACCTACGAGCAGTACTTC.

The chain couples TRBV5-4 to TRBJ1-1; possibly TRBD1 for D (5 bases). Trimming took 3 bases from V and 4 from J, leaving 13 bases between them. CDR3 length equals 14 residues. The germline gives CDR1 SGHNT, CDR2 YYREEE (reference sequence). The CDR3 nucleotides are TGTGCCAGCAGCTCATTTCACGGGGGCACTGAAGCTTTCTTT. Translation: CASSSFHGGTEAFF.

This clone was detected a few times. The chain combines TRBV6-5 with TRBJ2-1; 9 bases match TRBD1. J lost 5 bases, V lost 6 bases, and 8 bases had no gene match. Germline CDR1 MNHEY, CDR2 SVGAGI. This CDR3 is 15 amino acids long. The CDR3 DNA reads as TGTGCCAGCAGAATCCGGGACAGGGCAAACAATGAGCAGTTCTTC. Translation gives CASRIRDRANNEQFF.

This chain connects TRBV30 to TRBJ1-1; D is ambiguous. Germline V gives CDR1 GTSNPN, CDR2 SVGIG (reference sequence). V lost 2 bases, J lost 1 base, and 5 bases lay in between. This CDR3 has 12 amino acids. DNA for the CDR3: TGTGCCTGGAGTCAGTCGAACACTGAAGCTTTCTTT. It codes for CAWSQSNTEAFF.

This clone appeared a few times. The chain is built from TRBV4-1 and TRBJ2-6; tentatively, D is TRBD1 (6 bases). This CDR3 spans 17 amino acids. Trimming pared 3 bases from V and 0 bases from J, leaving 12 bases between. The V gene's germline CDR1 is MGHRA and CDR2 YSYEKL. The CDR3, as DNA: TGCGCCAGCAGCCAGACCGGGACAAACTCTGGGGCCAACGTCCTGACTTTC. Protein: CASSQTGTNSGANVLTF.